A selection of T cell receptor beta chains follows, all from one sample in a study of blood T cell repertoires in COVID-19. Profiling relied on immunoSEQ multiplex PCR, and the TCRdb table lists in-frame clones only, not all of them. The sample lists about 280,000 clones, 65% to 90% occurring once. Sequenced: peripheral blood. These receptors were obtained from a man over 45 with active or convalescent COVID-19. The CDR3 runs from the conserved cysteine through the conserved F or W. D genes are given only for firm matches. For some rows the clone size is stated as once, few or many, or as a class when expanded; others skip it.

.	TRBJ1-1	once	TRBV5-4	CATERRGEAFF	TGTGCCACCGAAAGACGGGGTGAAGCTTTCTTT
TRBD2	TRBJ2-7	.	TRBV5-1	CASSPNPGLAGNEQYF	TGCGCCAGCAGCCCCAACCCGGGACTAGCGGGAAACGAGCAGTACTTC
.	TRBJ1-5	few	TRBV6-1	CASSESGSNQPQHF	TGTGCCAGCAGTGAATCGGGAAGCAATCAGCCCCAGCATTTT
.	TRBJ2-7	once	TRBV5-1	CASSLGQGSYEQYF	TGCGCCAGCAGCTTGGGTCAGGGGTCCTACGAGCAGTACTTC
.	TRBJ2-3	.	TRBV18	CASSPGLRGARDTQYF	TGTGCCAGCTCCCCCGGCCTTCGGGGGGCTCGAGATACGCAGTATTTT
.	TRBJ2-7	.	TRBV5-6	CASSPGHHYEQYF	TGTGCCAGCAGCCCAGGACACCACTACGAGCAGTACTTC
TRBD1	TRBJ1-4	.	TRBV9	CASSLQGAGGEKLFF	TGTGCCAGCAGCCTACAGGGGGCGGGTGGTGAAAAACTGTTTTTT
TRBD2	TRBJ2-3	.	TRBV3-1/TRBV3-2	CASSPAPSGRTDTQYF	TGTGCCAGCAGCCCGGCCCCCAGCGGGAGAACAGATACGCAGTATTTT
TRBD1	TRBJ2-3	.	TRBV11-3	CASSSYRDREADTQYF	TGTGCCAGCAGCTCCTACCGGGACAGGGAGGCAGATACGCAGTATTTT
.	TRBJ1-5	.	TRBV9	CASSVVGGSNQPQHF	TGTGCCAGCAGCGTAGTTGGCGGGAGCAATCAGCCCCAGCATTTT
TRBD2	TRBJ2-1	.	TRBV4-2	CASSQPGTSAQPTGSYNEQFF	TGTGCCAGCAGCCAACCTGGGACTAGCGCACAACCGACGGGGTCCTACAATGAGCAGTTCTTC
.	TRBJ1-1	.	TRBV5-1	CASSRQGLNTEAFF	TGCGCCAGCAGCCGTCAGGGCCTGAACACTGAAGCTTTCTTT
.	TRBJ2-5	.	TRBV20-1	CSGSWGETRYF	TGCAGTGGAAGTTGGGGGGAGACCCGGTACTTC
.	TRBJ1-4	.	TRBV5-6	CASSTRAQEKLFF	TGTGCCAGCAGCACCAGGGCTCAAGAAAAACTGTTTTTT
TRBD1	TRBJ2-2	.	TRBV5-4	CASSPRTGETGELFF	TGTGCCAGCAGCCCTAGGACAGGGGAGACCGGGGAGCTGTTTTTT
.	TRBJ2-7	.	TRBV6-6	CASSFLRDTGEQYF	TGTGCCAGCAGTTTCTTGAGGGACACTGGTGAGCAGTACTTC
.	TRBJ1-3	.	TRBV5-1	CASSPQAGTGNTIYF	TGCGCCAGCAGCCCTCAGGCGGGTACTGGAAACACCATATATTTT
TRBD2	TRBJ2-3	.	TRBV4-1	CASSQGERDTDTQYF	TGCGCCAGCAGCCAAGGAGAGCGGGACACAGATACGCAGTATTTT
.	TRBJ1-5	.	TRBV24-1	CATSGGMGQPQHF	TGTGCCACCAGTGGAGGGATGGGACAGCCCCAGCATTTT
TRBD2	TRBJ2-1	.	TRBV2	CASQREVIEQFF	TGTGCCAGCCAGCGGGAGGTAATTGAGCAGTTCTTC
TRBD1	TRBJ1-2	.	TRBV2	CASRTGGAYGYTF	TGTGCCAGCCGGACAGGGGGTGCTTATGGCTACACCTTC
TRBD1	TRBJ2-7	.	TRBV6-5	CASTDRGEQYF	TGTGCCAGCACCGACAGGGGTGAGCAGTACTTC
.	TRBJ1-5	.	TRBV7-2	CASSLKDGGQPQHF	TGTGCCAGCAGCTTAAAGGATGGGGGCCAGCCCCAGCATTTT
TRBD2	TRBJ2-1	.	TRBV12-5	CASGSSGRTGEQFF	TGTGCTAGTGGTTCTAGCGGGAGGACTGGTGAGCAGTTCTTC
TRBD1	TRBJ1-1	.	TRBV19	CASSISGGRDRGWETEAFF	TGTGCCAGTAGTATAAGCGGGGGCCGGGACAGGGGATGGGAAACTGAAGCTTTCTTT
.	TRBJ1-1	.	TRBV5-1	CASSWEGDGTEAFF	TGCGCCAGCAGCTGGGAGGGGGATGGGACTGAAGCTTTCTTT
.	TRBJ2-2	.	TRBV7-9	CASSPRGTNRSRDTGELFF	TGTGCCAGCAGCCCAAGGGGGACTAACAGGTCCCGGGACACCGGGGAGCTGTTTTTT